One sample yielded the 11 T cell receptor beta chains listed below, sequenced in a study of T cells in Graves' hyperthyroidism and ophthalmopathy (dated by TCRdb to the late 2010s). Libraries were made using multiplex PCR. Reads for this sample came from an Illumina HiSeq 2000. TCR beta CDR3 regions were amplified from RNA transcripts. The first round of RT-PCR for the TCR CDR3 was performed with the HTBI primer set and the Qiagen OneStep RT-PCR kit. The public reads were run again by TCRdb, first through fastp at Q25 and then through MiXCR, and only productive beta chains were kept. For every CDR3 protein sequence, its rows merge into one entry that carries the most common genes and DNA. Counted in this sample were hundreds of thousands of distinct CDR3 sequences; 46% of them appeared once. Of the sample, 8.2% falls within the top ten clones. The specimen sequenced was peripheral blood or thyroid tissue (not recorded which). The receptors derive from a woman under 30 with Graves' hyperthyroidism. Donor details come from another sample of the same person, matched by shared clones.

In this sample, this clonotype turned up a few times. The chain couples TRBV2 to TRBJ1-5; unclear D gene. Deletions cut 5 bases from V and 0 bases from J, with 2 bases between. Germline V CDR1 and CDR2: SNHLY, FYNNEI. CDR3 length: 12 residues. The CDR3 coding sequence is TGTGCCAGCAGTCATAGCAATCAGCCCCAGCATTTT. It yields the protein CASSHSNQPQHF.

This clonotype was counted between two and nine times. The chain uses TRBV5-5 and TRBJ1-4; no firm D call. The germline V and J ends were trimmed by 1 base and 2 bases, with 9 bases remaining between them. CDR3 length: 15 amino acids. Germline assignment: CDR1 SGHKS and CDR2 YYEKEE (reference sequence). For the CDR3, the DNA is TGTGCCAGCAGCTTGACGTACTCTACTAATGAAAAACTGTTTTTT. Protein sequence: CASSLTYSTNEKLFF.

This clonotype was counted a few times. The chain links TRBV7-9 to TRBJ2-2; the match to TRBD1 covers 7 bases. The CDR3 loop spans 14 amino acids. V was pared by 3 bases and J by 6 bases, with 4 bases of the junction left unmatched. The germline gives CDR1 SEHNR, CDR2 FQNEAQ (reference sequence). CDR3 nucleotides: TGTGCCAGCAGCTTGGGACAGTACGCCGGGGAGCTGTTTTTT. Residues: CASSLGQYAGELFF.

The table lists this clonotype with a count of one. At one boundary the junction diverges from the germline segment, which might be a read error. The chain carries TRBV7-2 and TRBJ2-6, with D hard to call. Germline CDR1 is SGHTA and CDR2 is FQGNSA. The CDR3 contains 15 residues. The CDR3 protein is CAGSLVSSGANVLTF. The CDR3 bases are TGTGCCGGCAGCTTAGTGAGCTCTGGGGCCAACGTCCTGACTTTC.

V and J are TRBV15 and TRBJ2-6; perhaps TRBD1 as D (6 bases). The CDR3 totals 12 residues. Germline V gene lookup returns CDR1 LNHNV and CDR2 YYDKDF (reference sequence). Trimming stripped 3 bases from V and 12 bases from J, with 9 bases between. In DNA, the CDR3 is TGTGCCACCAGCAGCTTGGACAGCGTCCTGACTTTC. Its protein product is CATSSLDSVLTF.

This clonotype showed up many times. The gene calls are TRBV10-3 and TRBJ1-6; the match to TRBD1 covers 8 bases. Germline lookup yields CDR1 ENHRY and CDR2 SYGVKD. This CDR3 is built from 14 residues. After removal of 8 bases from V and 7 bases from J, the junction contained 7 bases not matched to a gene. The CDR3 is CAIHSDRENSPLHF. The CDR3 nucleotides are TGTGCCATCCACTCGGACAGGGAGAATTCACCCCTCCACTTT.

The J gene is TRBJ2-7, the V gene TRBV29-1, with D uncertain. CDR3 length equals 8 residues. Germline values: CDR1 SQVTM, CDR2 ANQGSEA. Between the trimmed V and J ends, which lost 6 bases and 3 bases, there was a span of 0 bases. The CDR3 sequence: CSVYEQYF. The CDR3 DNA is TGCAGCGTCTACGAGCAGTACTTC.

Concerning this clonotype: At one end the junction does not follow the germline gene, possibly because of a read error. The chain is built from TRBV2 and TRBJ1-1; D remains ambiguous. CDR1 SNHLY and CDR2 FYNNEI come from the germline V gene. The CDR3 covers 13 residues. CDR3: CASSDTCNTEAFF. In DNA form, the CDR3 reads TGTGCCAGCAGTGATACATGCAACACTGAAGCCTTCTTT. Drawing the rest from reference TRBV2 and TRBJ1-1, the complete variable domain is EPEVTQTPSHQVTQMGQEVILRCVPISNHLYFYWYRQILGQKVEFLVSFYNNEISEKSEIFDDQFSVERPDGSNFTLKIRSTKLEDSAMYFCASSDTCNTEAFFGQGTRLTVV.

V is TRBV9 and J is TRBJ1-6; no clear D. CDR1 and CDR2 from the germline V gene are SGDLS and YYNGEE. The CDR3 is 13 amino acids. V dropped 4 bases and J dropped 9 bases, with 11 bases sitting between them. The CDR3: CASSQSASSPLHF. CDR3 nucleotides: TGTGCCAGCAGCCAAAGCGCGTCTTCACCCCTCCACTTT.

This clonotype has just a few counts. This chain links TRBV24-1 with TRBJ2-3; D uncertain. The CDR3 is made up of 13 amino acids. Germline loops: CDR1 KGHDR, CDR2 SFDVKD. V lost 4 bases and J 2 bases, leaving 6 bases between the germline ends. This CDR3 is CATSEPPTDTQYF. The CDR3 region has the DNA TGTGCCACCAGTGAGCCCCCCACAGATACGCAGTATTTT.

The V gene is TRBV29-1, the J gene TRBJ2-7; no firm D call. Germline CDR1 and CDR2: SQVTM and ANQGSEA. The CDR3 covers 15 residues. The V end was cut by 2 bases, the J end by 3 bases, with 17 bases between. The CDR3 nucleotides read TGCAGCGTTGAACACGGACCGAACTATGGCTACGAGCAGTACTTC. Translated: CSVEHGPNYGYEQYF.